The next 28 T cell receptor beta chains were all read from a single sample in a study of shared clonotypes between healthy human individuals. Using immunoSEQ multiplex PCR, the repertoire was profiled, and TCRdb retains in-frame clones only, with some absent. The sample comprises a few hundred thousand clones, roughly 85% of which are singletons, and roughly 12% rests with the top ten. Sequenced input: PBMCs. These receptors all come from a woman in her forties in good health. Some clones in this sample may be carry-over from other donors' samples.

The rearrangement joins TRBV5-6 to TRBJ2-7, with TRBD2 as a possible D gene (5 bases). This CDR3 has 13 residues. Germline loops: CDR1 SGHDT, CDR2 YYEEEE. Trimming pared 4 bases from V and 3 bases from J, leaving 11 bases between. The CDR3 DNA sequence: TGTGCCAGCAGCGACAAGCGGAACTACGAGCAGTACTTC. Translation: CASSDKRNYEQYF.

V is TRBV2 and J is TRBJ2-2, with TRBD1 matching over 7 bases. The ends lost 6 bases at V and 0 bases at J; junction bases unmatched: 4. The CDR3 loop spans 15 amino acids. Germline-derived CDR1 and CDR2 are SNHLY and FYNNEI. The CDR3 bases are TGTGCCAGCAGCCGGGACAGTACGAACACCGGGGAGCTGTTTTTT. It yields the protein CASSRDSTNTGELFF.

The rearrangement uses TRBV5-6 and TRBJ1-2, with D tentatively TRBD1 (5 bases). The CDR3 is 15 residues long. CDR1 SGHDT and CDR2 YYEEEE come from the germline V gene. Trimming cost V 4 bases and J 6 bases, with 19 bases left between them. The CDR3 region is CASSLPLGTLDGYTF. In DNA form, the CDR3 reads TGTGCCAGCAGCCTCCCCCTAGGGACTCTTGATGGCTACACCTTC.

The chain has TRBV18 and TRBJ1-4; perhaps TRBD1 as D (5 bases). The V end was cut by 3 bases, the J end by 7 bases, with 15 bases between. Germline values: CDR1 KGHSH, CDR2 LQKENI. This CDR3 spans 15 amino acids. This CDR3 reads CASSPQGQGFEKLFF. The CDR3 DNA is TGTGCCAGCTCACCCCAAGGTCAGGGATTTGAAAAACTGTTTTTT.

The chain carries TRBV30 and TRBJ2-2; D ambiguous. Germline assignment: CDR1 GTSNPN and CDR2 SVGIG (reference sequence). V gave up 7 bases and J gave up 4 bases, with 13 bases separating them. The CDR3 spans 13 residues. The CDR3 reads CAFRRTGTGELFF. The CDR3, as DNA: TGTGCCTTCCGACGGACCGGCACCGGGGAGCTGTTTTTT.

The J gene is TRBJ2-2, the V gene TRBV5-1; TRBD2 matches 8 bases. The germline CDR1 and CDR2 sequences are SGHRS and YFSETQ. V shed 2 bases, J shed 6 bases, and the junction held 15 bases outside the gene matches. The CDR3 covers 18 residues. The CDR3 DNA sequence: TGCGCCAGCAGCTTCCCCCAGTCTAGCGGGCTCCACCCCGGGGAGCTGTTTTTT. Its protein is CASSFPQSSGLHPGELFF.

This clone has a count of ten or more. V is TRBV6-1 and J is TRBJ2-7, with D possibly matching TRBD1 (5 bases). Trimming took 1 base from V and 1 from J, leaving 8 bases between them. Germline loops: CDR1 MNHNS, CDR2 SASEGT. The CDR3 extends over 14 amino acids. As DNA, the CDR3 is TGTGCCAGCAGTGAAGGGGGCGATTCCTACGAGCAGTACTTC. Residues: CASSEGGDSYEQYF.

This sequence joins TRBV18 and TRBJ2-1, with D possibly TRBD2 on 6 matching bases. The CDR3 extends over 18 amino acids. Germline V lookup: CDR1 KGHSH, CDR2 LQKENI. Trimming pared 1 base from V and 5 bases from J, leaving 21 bases between. CDR3 DNA sequence: TGTGCCAGCTCACCACGGGTACTAGCTGTGGGCTCGGACAATGAGCAGTTCTTC. Protein sequence: CASSPRVLAVGSDNEQFF. Full variable domain (remainder filled in from reference TRBV18 and TRBJ2-1): NAGVMQNPRHLVRRRGQEARLRCSPMKGHSHVYWYRQLPEEGLKFMVYLQKENIIDESGMPKERFSAEFPKEGPSILRIQQVVRGDSAAYFCASSPRVLAVGSDNEQFFGPGTRLTVL.

The CDR3 sequence is CASSLPPGQGRTGELFF. The CDR3 nucleotides read TGTGCCAGCAGTTTACCGCCGGGACAGGGTAGGACCGGGGAGCTGTTTTTT. This chain joins TRBV28 and TRBJ2-2; 9 positions agree with TRBD1. The trim removed 2 bases at V and 5 bases at J, leaving 9 bases unmatched. Germline V gene sequence: CDR1 MDHEN, CDR2 SYDVKM. CDR3 length: 17 amino acids.

The CDR3 DNA sequence: TGCGCCAGCAGCAGCCGACTTGGCACAGATACGCAGTATTTT. It codes for CASSSRLGTDTQYF. This chain connects TRBV5-1 to TRBJ2-3; D unclear. Germline loops: CDR1 SGHRS, CDR2 YFSETQ. The CDR3 contains 14 residues. Trimming pared 4 bases from V and 1 base from J, leaving 10 bases between.

Notes on this clone: Sequence at one end of the junction differs from germline and may be a read error. The chain is built from TRBV7-7 and TRBJ2-7; D possibly matches TRBD1 or TRBD2 (6 bases each). The germline gives CDR1 SSHAT, CDR2 FNYEAQ (reference sequence). This CDR3 spans 16 amino acids. CDR3 protein: CASTLTTRGSGYEQYF. In nucleotides, the CDR3 is TGTGCCAGCACCTTAACGACCAGGGGTAGCGGCTACGAGCAGTACTTC.

V is TRBV29-1 and J is TRBJ2-1; 8 bases align to TRBD2. The CDR3 is 14 residues long. From germline, CDR1 is SQVTM and CDR2 ANQGSEA. Trimming at V came to 3 bases and at J to 7 bases, leaving 8 bases not matched to a gene. The CDR3 DNA reads TGCAGCGTTGACTCACAACTAGCGGTTAATGAGCAGTTCTTC. Protein product: CSVDSQLAVNEQFF.

About this clone: The identical CDR3 is also encoded by other nucleotide sequences in the sample. The chain carries TRBV7-3 and TRBJ2-5, with TRBD2 identical over 7 bases. The ends lost 5 bases at V and 4 bases at J; junction bases unmatched: 4. The CDR3 length is 13 residues. CDR1 is SGHTA and CDR2 is FQGTGA in the germline V gene. CDR3 nucleotides: TGTGCCAGCAGCCCGGGGGGTGGAGAGACCCAGTACTTC. Translating gives CASSPGGGETQYF.

V and J are TRBV27 and TRBJ2-7; TRBD2 matches 11 bases. The V gene's germline CDR1 is MNHEY and CDR2 SMNVEV (reference sequence). The CDR3 is 15 amino acids. V shed 5 bases, J shed 5 bases, and the junction held 8 bases outside the gene matches. CDR3 nucleotide sequence: TGTGCCAGCAGTCCCAGACTAGCGGGAACAGACGAGCAGTACTTC. The encoded protein is CASSPRLAGTDEQYF.

The chain joins TRBV19 to TRBJ2-1; D may be TRBD2 (6 bases). This CDR3 has 15 residues. Germline V gene lookup returns CDR1 LNHDA and CDR2 SQIVND (reference sequence). V lost 6 bases to trimming and J lost 3 bases, with 15 bases between them. In DNA, the CDR3 is TGTGCCAGTAGCCCGGATCCGACTAGCTACAATGAGCAGTTCTTC. Its protein is CASSPDPTSYNEQFF.

The chain carries TRBV6-1 and TRBJ2-7; TRBD1 might be the D (6 bases). In germline, CDR1 is MNHNS, CDR2 SASEGT. The CDR3 loop spans 13 amino acids. Trimming took off 0 bases at V and 7 bases at J, with 10 bases between the two ends. The CDR3 sequence is CASSEAGAREQYF. The CDR3 nucleotides are TGTGCCAGCAGTGAAGCGGGGGCCAGAGAGCAGTACTTC.

The chain combines TRBV18 with TRBJ1-4; no clear D. The V gene's germline CDR1 is KGHSH and CDR2 LQKENI. The CDR3 runs to 14 residues. V was cut by 2 bases and J by 8 bases, with 12 bases left in between. The CDR3 is CASSPREAGEKLFF. CDR3 nucleotides: TGTGCCAGCTCACCAAGGGAGGCCGGCGAAAAACTGTTTTTT.

Concerning this clone itself: Other DNA sequences within the sample encode an identical CDR3. V and J are TRBV5-1 and TRBJ2-7; 7 positions agree with TRBD1. With 4 bases clipped from V and 0 bases from J, the junction kept 4 bases outside the gene matches. The CDR3 covers 14 residues. Germline V gene lookup returns CDR1 SGHRS and CDR2 YFSETQ. In DNA form, the CDR3 reads TGCGCCAGCAGCCCCGGACAGGACTCCTACGAGCAGTACTTC. This codes for CASSPGQDSYEQYF. Full variable domain (missing parts from reference TRBV5-1 and TRBJ2-7): KAGVTQTPRYLIKTRGQQVTLSCSPISGHRSVSWYQQTPGQGLQFLFEYFSETQRNKGNFPGRFSGRQFSNSRSEMNVSTLELGDSALYLCASSPGQDSYEQYFGPGTRLTVT.

A few counts support this clone. The V gene is TRBV5-8, the J gene TRBJ1-5, with no clear D. The CDR3 is made up of 15 amino acids. V was trimmed by 0 bases and J by 5 bases, leaving 12 bases between them. Per the germline V gene, CDR1 is SGHTS and CDR2 is YDEGEE. The CDR3 sequence: CASSLDWGADQPQHF. The CDR3 bases are TGTGCCAGCAGCTTGGACTGGGGAGCGGATCAGCCCCAGCATTTT.

The chain links TRBV9 to TRBJ1-1; 8 bases are a match to TRBD1. The CDR3 spans 15 residues. The junction had 9 bases not matched to a gene; V was cut back by 4 bases and J by 4 bases. Germline CDR1 reads SGDLS; CDR2 reads YYNGEE. This CDR3 is CASSPRAGGFTEAFF. DNA of the CDR3: TGTGCCAGCAGCCCCCGGGCAGGGGGCTTCACTGAAGCTTTCTTT. Together with reference TRBV9 and TRBJ1-1, the CDR3 gives the full variable domain: DSGVTQTPKHLITATGQRVTLRCSPRSGDLSVYWYQQSLDQGLQFLIQYYNGEERAKGNILERFSAQQFPDLHSELNLSSLELGDSALYFCASSPRAGGFTEAFFGQGTRLTVV.

This chain uses TRBV28 with TRBJ2-1; D might be TRBD1 (5 bases). The V gene's germline CDR1 is MDHEN and CDR2 SYDVKM. Trimming cost V 7 bases and J 8 bases, with 12 bases left between them. The CDR3 totals 12 residues. The CDR3 region has the DNA TGTGCCAGCACTCCAGGGTCCTATGAGCAGTTCTTC. The encoded protein is CASTPGSYEQFF. The full variable domain, rest sourced from reference TRBV28 and TRBJ2-1, is DVKVTQSSRYLVKRTGEKVFLECVQDMDHENMFWYRQDPGLGLRLIYFSYDVKMKEKGDIPEGYSVSREKKERFSLILESASTNQTSMYLCASTPGSYEQFFGPGTRLTVL.

The chain uses TRBV6-1 and TRBJ2-7; tentatively, D is TRBD2 (5 bases). There are 13 residues in the CDR3. Trimming left V 0 bases short and J 4 bases short, with 7 bases between. The germline CDR1 and CDR2 sequences are MNHNS and SASEGT. This chain's CDR3 is CASSEAAGYEQYF. In DNA, the CDR3 is TGTGCCAGCAGTGAAGCGGCGGGTTACGAGCAGTACTTC.

This clone was observed once. The chain carries TRBV15 and TRBJ1-2; a possible D gene is TRBD1 (5 bases). The germline V gene encodes CDR1 LNHNV and CDR2 YYDKDF (reference sequence). There are 15 residues in the CDR3. The V end lost 3 bases, the J end lost 4 bases, and 15 bases lay between the germline ends. CDR3 protein: CATSRGATVGYGYTF. The DNA for the CDR3 is TGTGCCACCAGCAGGGGAGCGACAGTAGGCTATGGCTACACCTTC.

The chain couples TRBV7-8 to TRBJ1-3; 9 bases are shared with TRBD1. This CDR3 comprises 17 residues. V lost 6 bases, J lost 4 bases, and 13 bases stayed unmatched. Germline V gene sequence: CDR1 SGHVS, CDR2 FQNEAQ. The CDR3 region is CASRPRAQGAGGNTIYF. In nucleotides, the CDR3 is TGTGCCAGCAGACCGCGGGCACAGGGGGCGGGAGGAAACACCATATATTTT.

The chain employs TRBV11-2 and TRBJ2-7; 7 bases are a match to TRBD2. CDR3 length equals 15 residues. Looked up from germline, CDR1 is SGHAT and CDR2 is FQNNGV. J was trimmed by 4 bases and V by 1 base; bases with no gene match: 7. CDR3 region: CASSLVRAGVYEQYF. CDR3 bases: TGTGCCAGCAGCTTAGTCCGGGCGGGAGTTTACGAGCAGTACTTC.

The chain is built from TRBV19 and TRBJ2-3; D is possibly TRBD1 or TRBD2 (5 bases each). The germline CDR1 and CDR2 sequences are LNHDA and SQIVND (reference sequence). The CDR3 is 15 residues long. Trimming took 0 bases from V and 0 from J, leaving 7 bases between them. The CDR3, as DNA: TGTGCCAGTAGTATAGAGGGGGAAAGCACAGATACGCAGTATTTT. Translating it yields CASSIEGESTDTQYF.

The chain carries TRBV7-2 and TRBJ2-2; D gene unclear. Germline CDR1 and CDR2: SGHTA and FQGNSA. The V gene lost 5 bases and the J gene lost 3 bases, with 13 bases spanning the gap. CDR3 length: 15 residues. CDR3 amino acids: CASSPLFWDTGELFF. CDR3 bases: TGTGCCAGCAGCCCTCTTTTCTGGGACACCGGGGAGCTGTTTTTT.

This clone was seen more than once but under ten times. The rearrangement links TRBV20-1 to TRBJ1-1; D unresolved. Germline V CDR1 and CDR2: DFQATT, SNEGSKA (reference sequence). With 5 bases removed from V and 1 base from J, the gap between germline ends came to 5 bases. This CDR3 has 11 amino acids. In DNA form, the CDR3 reads TGCAGTGCTCTGAGGAACACTGAAGCTTTCTTT. Translating gives CSALRNTEAFF.